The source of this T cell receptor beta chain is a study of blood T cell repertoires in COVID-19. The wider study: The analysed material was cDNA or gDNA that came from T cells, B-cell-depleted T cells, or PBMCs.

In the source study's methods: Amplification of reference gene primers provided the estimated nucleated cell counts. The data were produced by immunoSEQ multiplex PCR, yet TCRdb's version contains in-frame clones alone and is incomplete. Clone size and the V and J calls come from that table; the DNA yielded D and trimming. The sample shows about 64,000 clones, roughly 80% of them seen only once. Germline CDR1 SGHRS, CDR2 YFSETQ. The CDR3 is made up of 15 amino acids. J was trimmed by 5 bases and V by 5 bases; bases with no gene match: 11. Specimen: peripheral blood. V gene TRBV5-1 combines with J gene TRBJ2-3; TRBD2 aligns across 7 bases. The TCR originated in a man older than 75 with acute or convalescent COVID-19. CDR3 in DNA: TGCGCCAGCAGTACACTGGGAGGGTTGTTAGATACGCAGTATTTT. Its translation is CASSTLGGLLDTQYF.